Listed here is a single T cell receptor (beta chain). In this sample, this clone turned up once. No cognate antigen has been identified for it. No base quality information exists; no much larger clone differs at one position. Using the deep immunoSEQ assay, multiplex PCR amplified TCR CDR3 regions from genomic DNA. Extracted genomic DNA from each cell subset was distributed evenly across all wells of several immunoSEQ 96-well plates, and each plate was treated as a replicate. For sorted subsets, roughly 190 ng of genomic DNA, equivalent to 25,000 to 35,000 T cell genomes, went into each replicate PCR. The purified libraries were quantified using a Qubit 3.0 fluorometer, sized with a Bioanalyzer 2100, and then quantified again using the KAPA Library Quantification kit. Every immunoSEQ 96-well plate was sequenced on a dedicated single-read 150-cycle Illumina NextSeq 550 flow cell. Concerning the study's data processing: Because the immunoSEQ output included only junctional sequences and no quality scores, the filtering could not be the same as the filtering used for full-length reads. Sequences were annotated with PyIR, a Python wrapper for IgBLAST v1.9, using IMGT germline references to assign V/J genes and CDR3. Any read was removed if the V/J assignment was weak (E-value above 1e-6), the CDR3 was missing, or the read contained stop codons, out-of-frame junctions, or ambiguous translated residues. V3J clonotypes were defined as sequences sharing an identical inferred V gene, J gene, and CDR3 amino acid sequence. Percentage overlap between repertoires was computed as shared unique clonotypes divided by the size of the smaller repertoire. RTK rarefaction, the Chao1 estimator, and Recon v2.1 estimates of unobserved clonotypes were used to assess repertoire richness. Generation probabilities were computed with OLGA for all TCRbeta clonotypes obtained by the gDNA method from a few donors. The clones in this table, taken by TCRdb from immuneACCESS, are in-frame only. Not every clone is retained; where verified, under half of the shortfall comes from an unresolved V gene, and the cause of the rest is unknown. V, J and clone size derive from that table, while D and trimming were established from the DNA sequence. The sample table shows around 1 million clones, and less than 85% are seen once. The ten largest clones take up around 1.4% of the sample.

The CDR3 has 18 amino acids, counting the end cysteine and phenylalanine. Just CDR3 DNA is preserved here, 54 bases in frame from base 1. For CDR1 and CDR2, the germline V gene lists SNHLY and FYNNEI. V is trimmed back by 7 bases and J by 1 base, and the junction contains 13 bases that no gene match accounts for. Donors were healthy HIV-negative adults with no recently reported acute infections or vaccinations. Only Caucasian adults living in Nashville, Tennessee, USA were represented among the donors. CD4+ T cells were enriched by magnetic negative selection; naive cells were then positively selected on CD45RA, and the negative fraction formed the memory subset. After blood collection by leukapheresis, PBMCs were isolated using Ficoll-Histopaque density gradient centrifugation and then cryopreserved in the vapor phase of liquid nitrogen. Analytical flow cytometry was used to check the purity and quantity of every magnetically sorted T cell population. Genomic DNA was isolated from each sorted fraction and quantified by UV absorbance on a Nanodrop 2000c.

This sample is part of a study of shared clonotypes between healthy human individuals (dated by TCRdb to about 2020). Study-wide context: Three men and a couple of women, aged 18 to 49 years, made up the cohort. Different laboratories and diverse techniques were used to prepare libraries and sequence TCR repertoires, to increase sequencing depth and limit assay-specific biases. Each donor's leukapheresis produced roughly between roughly 0.85 and 9.5 billion PBMCs. To estimate repertoire size and how much clonotype sharing occurs between individuals, the study deeply sequenced the blood TCR repertoires of 5 or 6 healthy adults. For each donor, CD4 naive and CD4 memory were each given three plates, CD8 naive was given two plates, and CD8 memory was given one plate. Findings and caveats that apply to the study as a whole: Naive subsets generally had larger estimated clonotype richness than memory subsets. Even with the large sequencing depth, rarefaction of the sorted-subset datasets indicated that sequencing was incomplete. Compared with non-shared clonotypes, the clonotypes found in all four sorted-subset donors had higher generation probabilities. Across a handful of donors, about 5% of naive CD4, 3% to 3.5% of naive CD8, 2.3% of memory CD4, and approximately 0.4% of memory CD8 clonotypes were shared. Sampling was restricted to blood, and TCR repertoires in tissue are likely to differ from TCR repertoires in blood. Because the study included only a small number of donors, the genetic and exposure-history diversity represented was limited. Pairwise subsampling led to the expectation that sequencing depth would affect the degree of clonotype sharing among donors.

The chain is made from TRBV2 and TRBJ2-6, with TRBD2 identical over 7 junction bases. Sample: memory CD4+ T cells sorted from blood. The sample's cell subset or site label is to be understood as: CD45RA-negative fraction. The receptor's source is a man between 18 and 35 years old in good health. Here the CDR3 is given as CASTLEGRALSGANVLTF. The DNA sequence follows: TGTGCCAGCACCCTGGAGGGGAGGGCCCTATCTGGGGCCAACGTCCTGACTTTC.